The present TCR beta chain was sequenced within a study of Ad26.COV2.S vaccination and SARS-CoV-2 variants. Study-level background: Ad26.COV2.S arm of COV1001 included the donor. Recipients of Ad26.COV2.S got it intramuscularly, once or twice 56 days apart.

Study-wide points: There was a possibility that the TCR breadth and depth analyses underestimated total T cell responses. Vaccinees and placebo recipients showed similar non-spike TCR breadth.

As to this clone: Its cognate antigen is unknown.

The junction had 8 bases not matched to a gene; V was cut back by 3 bases and J by 6 bases. CDR3 length: 15 residues. CDR1 and CDR2 (germline): MRHNA, SNTAGT. Here immunoSEQ multiplex PCR was the method, and the copy in TCRdb shows in-frame clones only, minus some. The sample holds hundreds of thousands of clones, more than 80% seen once. Treatment of the sample: around 19 received Ad26.COV2.S at low or high dose, single or two shots; 5 received placebo; per-sample allocation not given. Specimens were obtained on day 63 following the first vaccine or placebo injection. This material consisted of peripheral blood, taken in a trial of Ad26.COV2.S vaccine versus placebo. The sequence derives from a person aged 18-65 years who received the Ad26.COV2.S COVID-19 vaccine or a placebo. The chain uses TRBV6-4 and TRBJ2-3; 8 positions agree with TRBD1. CDR3 amino acids: CASSEGQGAADTQYF. In DNA, the CDR3 is TGTGCCAGCAGTGAGGGGCAGGGGGCCGCGGATACGCAGTATTTT.